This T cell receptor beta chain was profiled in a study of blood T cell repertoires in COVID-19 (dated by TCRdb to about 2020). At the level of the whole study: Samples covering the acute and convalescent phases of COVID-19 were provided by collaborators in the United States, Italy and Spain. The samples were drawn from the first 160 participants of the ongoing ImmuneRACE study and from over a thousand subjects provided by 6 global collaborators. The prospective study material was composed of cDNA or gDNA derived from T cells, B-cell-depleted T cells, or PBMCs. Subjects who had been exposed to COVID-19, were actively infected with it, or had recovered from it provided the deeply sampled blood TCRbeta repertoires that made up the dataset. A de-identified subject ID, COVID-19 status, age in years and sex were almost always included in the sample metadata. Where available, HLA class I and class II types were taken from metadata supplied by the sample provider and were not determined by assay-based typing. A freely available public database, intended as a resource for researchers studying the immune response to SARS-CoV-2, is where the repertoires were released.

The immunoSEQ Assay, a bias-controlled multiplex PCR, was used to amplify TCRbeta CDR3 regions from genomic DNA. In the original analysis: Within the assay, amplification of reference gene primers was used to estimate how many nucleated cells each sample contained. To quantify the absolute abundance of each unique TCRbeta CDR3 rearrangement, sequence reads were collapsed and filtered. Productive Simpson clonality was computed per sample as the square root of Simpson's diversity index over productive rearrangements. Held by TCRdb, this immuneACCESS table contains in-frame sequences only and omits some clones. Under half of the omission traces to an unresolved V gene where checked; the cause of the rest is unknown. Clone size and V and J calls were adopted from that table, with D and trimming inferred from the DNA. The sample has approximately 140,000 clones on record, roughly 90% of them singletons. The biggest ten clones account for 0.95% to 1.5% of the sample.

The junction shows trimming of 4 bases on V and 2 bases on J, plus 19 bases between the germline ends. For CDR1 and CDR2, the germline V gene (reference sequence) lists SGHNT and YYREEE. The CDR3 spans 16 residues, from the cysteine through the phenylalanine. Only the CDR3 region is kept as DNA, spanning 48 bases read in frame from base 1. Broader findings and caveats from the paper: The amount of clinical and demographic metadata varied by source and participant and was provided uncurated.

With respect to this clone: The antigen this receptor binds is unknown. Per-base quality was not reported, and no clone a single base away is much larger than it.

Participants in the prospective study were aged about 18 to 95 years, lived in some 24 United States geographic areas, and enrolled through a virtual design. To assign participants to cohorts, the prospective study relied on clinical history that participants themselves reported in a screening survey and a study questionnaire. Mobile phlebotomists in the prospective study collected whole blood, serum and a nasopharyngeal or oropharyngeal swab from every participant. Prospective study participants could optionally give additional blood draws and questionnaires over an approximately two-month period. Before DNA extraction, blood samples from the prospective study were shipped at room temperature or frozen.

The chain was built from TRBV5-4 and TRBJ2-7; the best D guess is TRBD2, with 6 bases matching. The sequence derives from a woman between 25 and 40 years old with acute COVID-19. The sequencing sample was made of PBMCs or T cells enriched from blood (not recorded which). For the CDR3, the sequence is CASSPVAGKSPYEQYF. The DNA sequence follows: TGTGCCAGCAGCCCTGTGGCGGGGAAAAGCCCCTACGAGCAGTACTTC.